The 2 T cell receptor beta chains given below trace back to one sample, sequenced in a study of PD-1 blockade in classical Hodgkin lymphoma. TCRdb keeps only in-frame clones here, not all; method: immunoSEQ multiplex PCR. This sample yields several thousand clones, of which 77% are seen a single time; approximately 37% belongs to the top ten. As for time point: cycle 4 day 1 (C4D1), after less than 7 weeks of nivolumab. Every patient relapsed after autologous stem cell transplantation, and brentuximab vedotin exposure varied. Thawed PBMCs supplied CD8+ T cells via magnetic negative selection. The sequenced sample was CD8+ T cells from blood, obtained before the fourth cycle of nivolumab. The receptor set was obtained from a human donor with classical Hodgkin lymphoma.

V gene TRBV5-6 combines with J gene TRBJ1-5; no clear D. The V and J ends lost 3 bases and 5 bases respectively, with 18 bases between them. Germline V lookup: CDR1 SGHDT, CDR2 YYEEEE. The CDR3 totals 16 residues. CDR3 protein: CASSCYLGLSDQPQHF. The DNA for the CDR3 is TGTGCCAGCAGCTGTTATCTAGGGTTGAGCGATCAGCCCCAGCATTTT. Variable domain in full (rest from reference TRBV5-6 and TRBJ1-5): DAGVTQSPTHLIKTRGQQVTLRCSPKSGHDTVSWYQQALGQGPQFIFQYYEEEERQRGNFPDRFSGHQFPNYSSELNVNALLLGDSALYLCASSCYLGLSDQPQHFGDGTRLSIL.

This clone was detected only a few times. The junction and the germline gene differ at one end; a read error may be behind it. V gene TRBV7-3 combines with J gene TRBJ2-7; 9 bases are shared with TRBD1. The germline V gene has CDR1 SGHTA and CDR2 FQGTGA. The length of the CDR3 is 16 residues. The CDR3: CASSLTGTGISYEQYF. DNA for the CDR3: TGTGCCAGCAGTTTAACCGGGACAGGGATCTCCTACGAGCAGTACTTC.